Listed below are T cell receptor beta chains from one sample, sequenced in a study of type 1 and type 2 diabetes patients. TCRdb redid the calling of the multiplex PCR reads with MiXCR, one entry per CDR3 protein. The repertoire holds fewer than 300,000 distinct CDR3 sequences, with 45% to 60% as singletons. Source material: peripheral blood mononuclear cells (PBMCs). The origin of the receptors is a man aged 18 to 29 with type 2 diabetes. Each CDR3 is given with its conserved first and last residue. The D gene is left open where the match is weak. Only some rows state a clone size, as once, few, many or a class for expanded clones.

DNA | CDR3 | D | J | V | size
TGTGCCACCAGCAGGTTCACAGCCGAGCAGTACTTC | CATSRFTAEQYF | NA | TRBJ2-7 | TRBV15 | many
TGTGCCAGCAGTGAAGCGTGGCAGGCCGGGGAGCTGTTTTTT | CASSEAWQAGELFF | NA | TRBJ2-2 | TRBV6-1 | NA
TGTGCCAGCAGTTTATCGATTAATACTTTCAGGACAGACCCCTACGAGCAGTACTTC | CASSLSINTFRTDPYEQYF | NA | TRBJ2-7 | TRBV27 | NA
TGCAGTGCTTTTCCCCTAATTAGCGGCTCTGAGGATGAGCAGTTCTTC | CSAFPLISGSEDEQFF | NA | TRBJ2-1 | TRBV20-1 | few
TGTGCCACGAGGGGCGTGGAAGATACGCAGTATTTT | CATRGVEDTQYF | NA | TRBJ2-3 | TRBV27 | few
TGCAGTGCTCTGGTCAGGGGACTAGCGGGAGAGTTGGATACGCAGTATTTT | CSALVRGLAGELDTQYF | TRBD2 | TRBJ2-3 | TRBV20-1 | NA
TGTGCCAGCAGTGAAGTGGGCCCCGACAATGAAAAACTGTTTTTT | CASSEVGPDNEKLFF | NA | TRBJ1-4 | TRBV2 | NA
TGCAGTGCTGGCTCGTGGGAAAGCTCCTACAATGAGCAGTTCTTC | CSAGSWESSYNEQFF | NA | TRBJ2-1 | TRBV20-1 | NA
TGTGCCAGCAGGCTTGGGGGGGGAGGAGGGCAGCCCCAGCATTTT | CASRLGGGGGQPQHF | NA | TRBJ1-5 | TRBV12-3/TRBV12-4 | NA
TGTGCCAGCAGCTTAGGGGAGACAGAATTGGGCTACACCTTC | CASSLGETELGYTF | NA | TRBJ1-2 | TRBV7-8 | many
TGTGCCATCAGTGAGTCAGTTAGGGGCACTGAAGCTTTCTTT | CAISESVRGTEAFF | NA | TRBJ1-1 | TRBV10-3 | NA
TGTGCCAGCAGCTTTCGCGACAAGTCTTTAACCAATGAGCAGTTCTTC | CASSFRDKSLTNEQFF | NA | TRBJ2-1 | TRBV2 | few
TGCAGCGTGCCGGACGGAGAAGATGAAAAACTGTTTTTT | CSVPDGEDEKLFF | NA | TRBJ1-4 | TRBV29-1 | NA
TGTGCCAGCAGTGATCCCGTCGAGCAGTACTTC | CASSDPVEQYF | NA | TRBJ2-7 | TRBV11-2 | few
TGTGCCACCAGCAGTCACAGGGGGCGGTTCGGCTACACCTTC | CATSSHRGRFGYTF | TRBD1 | TRBJ1-2 | TRBV15 | many
TGCAGCGCAACGGACGGGAATGAGCAGTTCTTC | CSATDGNEQFF | NA | TRBJ2-1 | TRBV29-1 | few
TGTGCCAGCAGCCACGGACAGGTTGAAGCTTTCTTT | CASSHGQVEAFF | TRBD1 | TRBJ1-1 | TRBV6-6 | NA
TGTGCCAGCAGGTCCCGGCCGGGAATTAATGAAAAACTGTTTTTT | CASRSRPGINEKLFF | NA | TRBJ1-4 | TRBV7-2 | NA
TGTGCCATCGCCCCCTACGAGCAGTACTTC | CAIAPYEQYF | NA | TRBJ2-7 | TRBV10-3 | many
TGCGCCAGCAGCCAAGAAGGAAACAATGAGCAGTTCTTC | CASSQEGNNEQFF | NA | TRBJ2-1 | TRBV7-2 | NA
TGTGCCAGCAGCGCTCTAGCGGGAGTCGACGAGCAGTACTTC | CASSALAGVDEQYF | TRBD2 | TRBJ2-7 | TRBV7-8 | few